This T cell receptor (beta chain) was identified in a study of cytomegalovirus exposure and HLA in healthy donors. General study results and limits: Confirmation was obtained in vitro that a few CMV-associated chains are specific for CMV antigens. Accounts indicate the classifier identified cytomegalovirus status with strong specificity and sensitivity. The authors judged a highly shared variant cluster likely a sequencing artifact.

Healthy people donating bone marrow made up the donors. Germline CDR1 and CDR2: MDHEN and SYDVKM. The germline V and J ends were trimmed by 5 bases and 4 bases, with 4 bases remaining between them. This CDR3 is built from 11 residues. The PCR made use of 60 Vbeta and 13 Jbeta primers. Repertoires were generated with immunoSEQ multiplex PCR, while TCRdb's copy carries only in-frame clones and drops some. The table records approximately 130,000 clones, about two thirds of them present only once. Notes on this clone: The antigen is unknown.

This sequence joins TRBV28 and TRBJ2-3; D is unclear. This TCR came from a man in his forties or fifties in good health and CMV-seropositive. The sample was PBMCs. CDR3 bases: TGTGCCAGCAGTCTAGCAGATACGCAGTATTTT. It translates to CASSLADTQYF.